The 21 T cell receptor beta chains below were found in one sample sequenced in a study of identical twins. Via MiXCR, TCRdb re-called the 5' RACE reads, giving one row per CDR3 protein. The sample has a few hundred thousand distinct CDR3 sequences; more than 9% are singletons. The same data also contributed to another study, on yellow fever vaccine responses in identical twins.

Sequencing was carried out using PBMCs. These TCRs come from a woman aged 18 to 35 in good health.

This clonotype was seen at least ten times. The gene calls are TRBV18 and TRBJ2-7, with 9 bases lining up with TRBD1. The junction had 2 bases not matched to a gene; V was cut back by 4 bases and J by 1 base. The length of the CDR3 is 14 residues. Germline CDR1 reads KGHSH; CDR2 reads LQKENI. The chain's CDR3 is CASSRGTGSYEQYF. In nucleotides, the CDR3 is TGTGCCAGCTCACGGGGGACAGGGTCCTACGAGCAGTACTTC. The full variable domain, completed using reference TRBV18 and TRBJ2-7, is NAGVMQNPRHLVRRRGQEARLRCSPMKGHSHVYWYRQLPEEGLKFMVYLQKENIIDESGMPKERFSAEFPKEGPSILRIQQVVRGDSAAYFCASSRGTGSYEQYFGPGTRLTVT.

This clonotype showed up just a few times. The CDR3 spells CSARAGGSEYREQYF. The CDR3 coding sequence is TGCAGTGCTAGAGCTGGCGGGAGTGAGTACCGCGAGCAGTACTTC. The chain uses TRBV20-1 and TRBJ2-7; TRBD2 matches 7 bases. This CDR3 is built from 15 residues. With 1 base clipped from V and 6 bases from J, the junction kept 12 bases outside the gene matches. CDR1 and CDR2 from the germline V gene are DFQATT and SNEGSKA (reference sequence).

This clonotype was recorded a few times. The rearrangement links TRBV6-1 to TRBJ2-7; D tentatively reads TRBD1 or TRBD2 (5 bases each). The CDR3 is 14 amino acids. Germline CDR1 MNHNS, CDR2 SASEGT. V gave up 5 bases and J gave up 2 bases, with 13 bases separating them. CDR3 in amino acids: CASSPFEGTYEQYF. CDR3 bases: TGTGCCAGCAGTCCCTTTGAGGGGACCTACGAGCAGTACTTC.

Many counts were recorded for this clonotype. The chain links TRBV6-5 to TRBJ2-7, with D possibly being TRBD1 (6 bases). CDR1 is MNHEY and CDR2 is SVGAGI in the germline V gene. The CDR3 contains 15 residues. The V end lost 0 bases, the J end lost 3 bases, and 12 bases lay between the germline ends. CDR3 loop: CASSYSAQGNYEQYF. The CDR3 DNA follows: TGTGCCAGCAGTTACTCGGCACAGGGTAACTACGAGCAGTACTTC.

In this sample, this clonotype turned up a few times. The chain recombines TRBV7-9 with TRBJ2-5; D call uncertain. The V gene lost 2 bases and the J gene lost 1 base, with 8 bases spanning the gap. The CDR3 consists of 14 residues. The V gene's germline CDR1 is SEHNR and CDR2 FQNEAQ (reference sequence). The CDR3 spells CASSLFDTQETQYF. The CDR3 DNA reads as TGTGCCAGCAGCTTATTCGATACCCAAGAGACCCAGTACTTC.

The chain joins TRBV9 to TRBJ2-3; no reliable D call. Looked up from germline, CDR1 is SGDLS and CDR2 is YYNGEE. CDR3 size: 17 residues. The ends were cut back, 0 bases at V and 1 base at J, with 15 bases in the middle. CDR3 sequence reads: CASSVAQSWYGTDTQYF. The CDR3 DNA reads TGTGCCAGCAGCGTAGCTCAAAGTTGGTATGGCACAGATACGCAGTATTTT.

This clonotype was counted between two and nine times. Here the CDR3 reads CASSLRAGKAYEQYF. The CDR3 DNA reads as TGTGCCAGCAGTTTAAGGGCAGGGAAAGCCTACGAGCAGTACTTC. J is TRBJ2-7 and V is TRBV28; TRBD1 is a possible D gene (5 bases). CDR1 and CDR2 (germline): MDHEN, SYDVKM. This CDR3 region has 15 residues. Trimming shortened V by 2 bases and J by 2 bases, and 13 bases separated the two germline ends.

The chain uses TRBV4-2 and TRBJ2-7; 12 bases match TRBD1. The V gene's germline CDR1 is LGHNA and CDR2 YNFKEQ. The ends lost 4 bases at V and 5 bases at J; junction bases unmatched: 9. The CDR3 has 16 residues. In DNA, the CDR3 is TGTGCCAGCAGCCGCGGGGACAGGGGGCGTGCGGACGAGCAGTACTTC. This codes for CASSRGDRGRADEQYF.

This clonotype was seen at least ten times. V usage is TRBV9 and J usage is TRBJ2-7; TRBD1 is a possible D gene (6 bases). The germline gives CDR1 SGDLS, CDR2 YYNGEE. This CDR3 spans 17 amino acids. Between the trimmed V and J ends, which lost 3 bases and 2 bases, there was a span of 21 bases. CDR3 amino acids: CASSAQDRPLGTYEQYF. In DNA, the CDR3 is TGTGCCAGCAGCGCACAGGACAGACCCCTAGGGACCTACGAGCAGTACTTC.

Ten or more counts support this clonotype. This rearrangement joins TRBV6-5 to TRBJ2-3; weak D call: TRBD1 (5 bases). Germline CDR1 MNHEY, CDR2 SVGAGI. Between the trimmed V and J ends, which lost 0 bases and 6 bases, there was a span of 13 bases. This CDR3 is 15 amino acids long. DNA for the CDR3: TGTGCCAGCAGTTACTCAGGGGTTGGGATGGATACGCAGTATTTT. Its protein is CASSYSGVGMDTQYF.

V gene TRBV30 combines with J gene TRBJ2-7; TRBD2 matches at 8 bases. V lost 4 bases to trimming and J lost 1 base; unmatched junction nucleotides: 6. Germline lookup yields CDR1 GTSNPN and CDR2 SVGIG (reference sequence). This CDR3 is 14 amino acids long. For the CDR3, the DNA is TGTGCCTGGAATGCGGGGGGCGCGTCCTACGAGCAGTACTTC. It encodes CAWNAGGASYEQYF.

This clonotype turned up a few times. The chain joins TRBV6-2 or TRBV6-3 to TRBJ2-7; 14 bases align to TRBD2. J lost 3 bases, V lost 4 bases, and 8 bases had no gene match. The CDR3 is made up of 17 amino acids. Germline values: CDR1 MNHEY, CDR2 SVGEGT. The CDR3 loop is CASSSRLAGGPVYEQYF. For the CDR3, the DNA is TGTGCCAGCAGTTCCCGACTAGCGGGAGGGCCTGTCTACGAGCAGTACTTC.

This clonotype was counted at least ten times. The V call is TRBV5-1, the J call TRBJ2-1; 9 nucleotides align to TRBD2. Germline loops: CDR1 SGHRS, CDR2 YFSETQ. V shed 1 base and J 7 bases; nucleotides not matched to a gene: 6. The length of the CDR3 is 15 residues. The DNA for the CDR3 is TGCGCCAGCAGCTTGAGTAGCGGGAGATCTAATGAGCAGTTCTTC. It codes for CASSLSSGRSNEQFF.

This clonotype was picked up a small number of times. The rearrangement links TRBV6-5 to TRBJ2-1; D remains unclear. Per germline, CDR1 MNHEY and CDR2 SVGAGI. V dropped 0 bases and J dropped 6 bases, with 12 bases sitting between them. CDR3 size: 15 residues. CDR3 loop: CASSYSIGRVNEQFF. In nucleotides, the CDR3 is TGTGCCAGCAGTTACTCGATCGGACGGGTCAATGAGCAGTTCTTC.

In this sample, this clonotype turned up a few times. This chain connects TRBV7-8 to TRBJ2-7; 9 bases map to TRBD2. Germline CDR1 reads SGHVS; CDR2 reads FQNEAQ. V was pared by 3 bases and J by 0 bases, with 3 bases of the junction left unmatched. CDR3 size: 15 residues. The CDR3 is CASSFLTSGSYEQYF. For the CDR3, the DNA is TGTGCCAGCAGCTTCCTGACTAGCGGCTCCTACGAGCAGTACTTC.

This clonotype was seen at least ten times. The chain couples TRBV9 to TRBJ2-3; 9 bases are shared with TRBD1. There are 16 residues in the CDR3. Trimming cost V 0 bases and J 1 base; bases outside gene matches: 3. Germline CDR1 is SGDLS and CDR2 is YYNGEE. The CDR3 nucleotides read TGTGCCAGCAGCGTAGCCGGGACAGGGCGCACAGATACGCAGTATTTT. Translated: CASSVAGTGRTDTQYF.

V usage is TRBV3-1 and J usage is TRBJ2-3, with TRBD1 identical over 8 bases. Losses at the gene ends were 1 base for V and 3 bases for J; bases not matched to a gene: 3. The length of the CDR3 is 15 residues. Germline CDR1 LGHDT, CDR2 YNNKEL (reference sequence). The CDR3 sequence is CASSQAGTGTDTQYF. DNA of the CDR3: TGTGCCAGCAGCCAAGCCGGGACAGGTACAGATACGCAGTATTTT.

The chain carries TRBV7-6 and TRBJ1-6; TRBD1 is a possible D gene (5 bases). The CDR3 consists of 15 residues. The V end was cut by 1 base, the J end by 13 bases, with 17 bases between. Germline V gene data show CDR1 as SGHVS and CDR2 as FNYEAQ. The CDR3 DNA reads TGTGCCAGCAGCTTAGGAGCTGGGGCTAGGTCTCCCCTCCACTTT. This gives the protein CASSLGAGARSPLHF. The full variable domain, rest sourced from reference TRBV7-6 and TRBJ1-6, is GAGVSQSPRYKVTKRGQDVALRCDPISGHVSLYWYRQALGQGPEFLTYFNYEAQQDKSGLPNDRFSAERPEGSISTLTIQRTEQRDSAMYRCASSLGAGARSPLHFGNGTRLTVT.

This clonotype was seen just once. V is TRBV7-9 and J is TRBJ2-1; D possibly corresponds to TRBD2 (5 bases). The CDR3 consists of 16 residues. Germline V gene sequence: CDR1 SEHNR, CDR2 FQNEAQ (reference sequence). With 5 bases removed from V and 8 bases from J, the gap between germline ends came to 22 bases. CDR3 coding DNA: TGTGCCAGCAGCCCCCTCCGGGGTTCATTCTGGGATGAGCAGTTCTTC. This codes for CASSPLRGSFWDEQFF.

This clonotype has more than one count but fewer than ten. The chain carries TRBV5-1 and TRBJ2-2; D might be TRBD1 (5 bases). The CDR3 consists of 13 residues. The V end was cut by 1 base, the J end by 7 bases, with 8 bases between. Germline CDR1 is SGHRS and CDR2 is YFSETQ. The CDR3 coding sequence is TGCGCCAGCAGCTTGAAGCAGGGCGGGGAGCTGTTTTTT. Amino acid sequence: CASSLKQGGELFF.

This clonotype was counted at least ten times. The chain couples TRBV20-1 to TRBJ2-7; D possibly matches TRBD1 or TRBD2 (5 bases each). The germline V gene has CDR1 DFQATT and CDR2 SNEGSKA (reference sequence). The CDR3 has 13 amino acids. Trimming removed 6 bases at V and 2 bases at J, with 14 bases between. In DNA, the CDR3 is TGCAGTGCAGGGGACCTACAAGCCTACGAGCAGTACTTC. Translated, it gives CSAGDLQAYEQYF.